The 10 T cell receptor beta chains in this list originate from one sample, sequenced in a study of T cells of healthy individuals. MiXCR, applied by TCRdb to the 5' RACE reads, yields one record per CDR3 protein. The sample has about 82,000 distinct CDR3 sequences, roughly 5.1% seen once. Source of these receptors: a female donor in good health.

This clonotype was detected many times. The chain employs TRBV25-1 and TRBJ2-1; 12 positions match TRBD1. V lost 3 bases, J lost 8 bases, and 5 bases stayed unmatched. Looked up from germline, CDR1 is MGHDK and CDR2 is SYGVNS. The CDR3 consists of 15 residues. This CDR3 reads CASSDRDRGHDEQFF. For the CDR3, the DNA is TGTGCCAGCAGTGACCGGGACAGGGGGCATGATGAGCAGTTCTTC.

This clonotype was recorded at least ten times. V is TRBV3-1 and J is TRBJ2-2; D remains ambiguous. This CDR3 spans 12 amino acids. CDR1 is LGHDT and CDR2 is YNNKEL in the germline V gene (reference sequence). Trimming cost V 10 bases and J 8 bases, with 14 bases left between them. The CDR3 loop is CATGRVSGELFF. DNA for the CDR3: TGTGCCACCGGCCGGGTATCGGGGGAGCTGTTTTTT.

This clonotype was observed at least ten times. This chain joins TRBV6-5 and TRBJ2-1, with TRBD2 matching over 8 bases. This CDR3 has 15 amino acids. V shed 5 bases and J 4 bases; nucleotides not matched to a gene: 7. From germline, CDR1 is MNHEY and CDR2 SVGAGI. CDR3 protein: CASSTGLADYNEQFF. Here the CDR3 DNA reads TGTGCCAGCAGTACAGGACTAGCCGATTACAATGAGCAGTTCTTC.

The gene calls are TRBV10-3 and TRBJ2-1; D might be TRBD2 (6 bases). Trimming left V 5 bases short and J 3 bases short, with 11 bases between. The germline V gene encodes CDR1 ENHRY and CDR2 SYGVKD. The CDR3 covers 14 residues. CDR3 amino acids: CAISNGGIYNEQFF. The CDR3 DNA reads as TGTGCCATCAGTAACGGCGGGATCTACAATGAGCAGTTCTTC.

This clonotype was counted ten times or more. This chain's CDR3 is CSAAGGSSSYQETQYF. CDR3 coding DNA: TGCAGTGCTGCGGGAGGGTCTTCTTCGTACCAAGAGACCCAGTACTTC. The chain combines TRBV20-1 with TRBJ2-5; 9 nucleotides agree with TRBD2. Germline trimming cut 5 bases from V and 0 bases from J; bases unmatched to any gene: 10. Germline V lookup: CDR1 DFQATT, CDR2 SNEGSKA (reference sequence). This CDR3 is built from 16 residues.

This clonotype was counted only a few times. This chain links TRBV20-1 with TRBJ1-6; TRBD1 aligns across 7 bases. Unmatched junction bases numbered 2, after V lost 1 base and J lost 5 bases. CDR1 is DFQATT, CDR2 SNEGSKA, per germline (reference sequence). This CDR3 contains 14 residues. CDR3: CSARGGTDNSPLHF. In DNA form, the CDR3 reads TGCAGTGCTAGAGGAGGGACAGATAATTCACCCCTCCACTTT.

This clonotype was counted at least ten times. The V and J genes are TRBV19 and TRBJ2-7, with D hard to call. V lost 6 bases, J lost 7 bases, and 19 bases lay in between. The CDR3 has 14 residues. Germline-derived CDR1 and CDR2 are LNHDA and SQIVND (reference sequence). CDR3 amino acids: CASSPSVLRGEQYF. The CDR3 DNA reads as TGTGCCAGTAGCCCGAGCGTATTACGAGGAGAGCAGTACTTC.

This clonotype was seen at least ten times. The chain employs TRBV5-1 and TRBJ2-1, with 10 positions matching TRBD2. V dropped 0 bases and J dropped 3; count of bases not matched to a gene: 3. Per the germline V gene, CDR1 is SGHRS and CDR2 is YFSETQ. CDR3 length equals 16 residues. The CDR3 loop is CASSLVASGSYNEQFF. The CDR3 DNA reads as TGCGCCAGCAGCTTGGTAGCTAGCGGGAGCTACAATGAGCAGTTCTTC.

This clonotype appeared a few times. This chain uses TRBV3-1 with TRBJ1-1; 7 nucleotides match TRBD1. CDR3 length: 16 amino acids. Per the germline V gene, CDR1 is LGHDT and CDR2 is YNNKEL (reference sequence). Losses at the gene ends were 2 bases for V and 0 bases for J; bases not matched to a gene: 6. The CDR3 bases are TGTGCCAGCAGCCAAAGCCTGACAGGGCTGAACACTGAAGCTTTCTTT. Translating gives CASSQSLTGLNTEAFF.

This clonotype was detected ten times or more. This chain connects TRBV4-3 to TRBJ2-2, with D perhaps matching TRBD2 (5 bases). CDR1 and CDR2 (germline): LGHNA, YSLEER. Trimming took off 0 bases at V and 2 bases at J, with 10 bases between the two ends. The CDR3 covers 16 residues. This CDR3 reads CASSQDPAANTGELFF. Here the CDR3 DNA reads TGCGCCAGCAGCCAAGATCCAGCGGCTAACACCGGGGAGCTGTTTTTT.